This T cell receptor (beta chain) was found in a study of CD8 T cells in ankylosing spondylitis. General study findings and limits: Typical of ankylosing spondylitis blood, it appeared, was a TCR beta motif of eight highly homologous variants. Clones linked to disease were reported to show significant enrichment in matched ankylosing spondylitis synovial fluid. Prior literature has documented some motif variants in synovial fluid and blood from reactive arthritis.

This clonotype came up many times. Its antigen is as yet unknown. The CDR3 totals 12 residues. V was shortened by 0 bases and J by 6 bases, with 9 bases between the two germline ends. Germline loops: CDR1 SQVTM, CDR2 ANQGSEA. Researchers built TCR beta libraries using quantitative 5'-RACE with molecular barcodes. TCRdb analysed the 5' RACE reads with MiXCR anew, one entry per CDR3 protein. Of roughly 230,000 distinct CDR3 sequences in the sample, about 18% were seen once. This clonotype was sampled from a male donor with ankylosing spondylitis or in good health (not recorded which). This sequence joins TRBV29-1 and TRBJ2-7; D call uncertain. Sequenced material: blood, either unsorted or a sorted T cell fraction (not recorded which). The CDR3 coding sequence is TGCAGCGTTGAAGATTCGGGTTCCGAGCAGTACTTC. Amino acids: CSVEDSGSEQYF.